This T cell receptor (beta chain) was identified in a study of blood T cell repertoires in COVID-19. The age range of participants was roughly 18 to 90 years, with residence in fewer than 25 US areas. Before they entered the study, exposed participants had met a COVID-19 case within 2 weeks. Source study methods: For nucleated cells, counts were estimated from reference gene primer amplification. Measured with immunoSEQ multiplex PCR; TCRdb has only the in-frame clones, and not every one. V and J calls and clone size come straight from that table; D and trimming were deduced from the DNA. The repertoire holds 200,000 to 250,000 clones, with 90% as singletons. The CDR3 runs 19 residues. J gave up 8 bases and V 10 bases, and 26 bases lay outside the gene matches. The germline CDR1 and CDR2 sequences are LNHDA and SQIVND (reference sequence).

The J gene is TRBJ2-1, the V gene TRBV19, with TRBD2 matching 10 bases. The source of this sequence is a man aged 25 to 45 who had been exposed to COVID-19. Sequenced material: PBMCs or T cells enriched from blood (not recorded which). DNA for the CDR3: TGTGCCACCCGACCGAGACAGGGGACAAGACTAGCGGGTGATGATGAGCAGTTCTTC. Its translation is CATRPRQGTRLAGDDEQFF.